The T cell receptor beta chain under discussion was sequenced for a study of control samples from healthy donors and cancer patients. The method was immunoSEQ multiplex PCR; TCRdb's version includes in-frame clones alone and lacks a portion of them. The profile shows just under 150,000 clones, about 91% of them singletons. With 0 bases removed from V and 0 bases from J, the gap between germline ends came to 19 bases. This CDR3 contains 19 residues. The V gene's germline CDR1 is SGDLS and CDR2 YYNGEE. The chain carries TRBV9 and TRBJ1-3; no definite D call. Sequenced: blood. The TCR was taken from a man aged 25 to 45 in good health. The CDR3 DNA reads TGTGCCAGCAGCGTAGCTTCTCCCCTTAGCGGATTCTCTGGAAACACCATATATTTT. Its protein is CASSVASPLSGFSGNTIYF.